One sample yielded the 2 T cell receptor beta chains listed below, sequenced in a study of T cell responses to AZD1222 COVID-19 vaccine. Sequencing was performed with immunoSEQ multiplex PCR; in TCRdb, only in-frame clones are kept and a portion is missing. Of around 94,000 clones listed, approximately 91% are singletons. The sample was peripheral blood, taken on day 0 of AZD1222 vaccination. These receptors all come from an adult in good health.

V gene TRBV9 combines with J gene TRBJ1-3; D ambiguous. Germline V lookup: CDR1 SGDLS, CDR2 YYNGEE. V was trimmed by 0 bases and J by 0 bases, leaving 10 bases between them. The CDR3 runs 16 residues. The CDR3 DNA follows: TGTGCCAGCAGCGTAGTTGGAGGTGGCTCTGGAAACACCATATATTTT. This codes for CASSVVGGGSGNTIYF.

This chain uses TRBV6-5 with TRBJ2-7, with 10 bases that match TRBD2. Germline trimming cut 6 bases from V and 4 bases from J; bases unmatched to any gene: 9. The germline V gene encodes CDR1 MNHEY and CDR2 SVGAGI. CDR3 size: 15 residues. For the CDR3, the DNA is TGTGCCAGCAGCCCCCTTTTAGCGGGGGGTTACGAGCAGTACTTC. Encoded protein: CASSPLLAGGYEQYF.